Below, 8 T cell receptor beta chains from the same sample are listed, as sequenced in a study of graft-versus-host responses after intestinal transplantation. The method was immunoSEQ multiplex PCR; TCRdb's version includes in-frame clones alone and lacks a portion of them. Among 90,000 to 150,000 clones listed, around 93% were seen once. These receptors' targets are unknown. This material consisted of unstimulated CD4+ T cells sorted from spleen or lymph node cells, taken before intestinal transplant. These receptors originate from a human donor who received an intestinal transplant.

The rearrangement uses TRBV5-4 and TRBJ2-1, with D possibly being TRBD1 (5 bases). Trimming cost V 1 base and J 8 bases, with 16 bases left between them. The germline V gene has CDR1 SGHNT and CDR2 YYREEE (reference sequence). This CDR3 comprises 15 residues. In DNA form, the CDR3 reads TGTGCCAGCAGCTTGAGGGGTGGTAATCGTGATGAGCAGTTCTTC. Amino acids: CASSLRGGNRDEQFF.

The V and J genes are TRBV9 and TRBJ1-2, with TRBD1 as a possible D gene (6 bases). The CDR3 covers 14 residues. V was clipped by 3 bases and J by 4 bases, with 13 bases between them. CDR1 is SGDLS, CDR2 YYNGEE, per germline. This CDR3 reads CASSARGGGYGYTF. The CDR3 nucleotides read TGTGCCAGCAGCGCTCGGGGGGGCGGCTATGGCTACACCTTC. Filled out from reference TRBV9 and TRBJ1-2, the complete variable domain reads DSGVTQTPKHLITATGQRVTLRCSPRSGDLSVYWYQQSLDQGLQFLIQYYNGEERAKGNILERFSAQQFPDLHSELNLSSLELGDSALYFCASSARGGGYGYTFGSGTRLTVV.

The chain couples TRBV2 to TRBJ2-2; no firm D call. The CDR3 runs 14 residues. Trimming stripped 3 bases from V and 6 bases from J, with 11 bases between. Germline CDR1 is SNHLY and CDR2 is FYNNEI. In nucleotides, the CDR3 is TGTGCCAGCAGTGACCTGGGTTTCGCCGGGGAGCTGTTTTTT. It encodes CASSDLGFAGELFF.

The chain employs TRBV27 and TRBJ2-7; TRBD2 aligns across 9 bases. V dropped 6 bases and J dropped 0; count of bases not matched to a gene: 12. Germline CDR1 and CDR2: MNHEY and SMNVEV (reference sequence). This CDR3 region has 17 residues. The CDR3: CASRPSSGRGSSYEQYF. CDR3 bases: TGTGCCAGCAGGCCTAGTAGCGGGAGAGGGAGCTCCTACGAGCAGTACTTC.

Only one count was recorded for this clone. The rearrangement links TRBV6-5 to TRBJ2-2; D ambiguous. Germline V gene data show CDR1 as MNHEY and CDR2 as SVGAGI. The germline V and J ends were trimmed by 6 bases and 5 bases, with 7 bases remaining between them. This CDR3 is 12 amino acids long. CDR3 sequence: CASRGRTGELFF. The CDR3 coding sequence is TGTGCCAGCAGGGGCAGAACCGGGGAGCTGTTTTTT.

The chain employs TRBV5-1 and TRBJ2-7; TRBD2 matches 13 bases. J lost 4 bases, V lost 2 bases, and 9 bases had no gene match. The V gene's germline CDR1 is SGHRS and CDR2 YFSETQ. The CDR3 is 17 residues long. The CDR3 nucleotides are TGCGCCAGCAGCTTAAGATCCCGGACTAGCGGGAGTTACGAGCAGTACTTC. The encoded protein is CASSLRSRTSGSYEQYF.

The gene calls are TRBV18 and TRBJ2-7; no clear D gene. With 3 bases removed from V and 0 bases from J, the gap between germline ends came to 9 bases. Germline CDR1 is KGHSH and CDR2 is LQKENI. The CDR3 has 14 amino acids. In DNA form, the CDR3 reads TGTGCCAGCTCACCCCCCGCGTACTCCTACGAGCAGTACTTC. It yields the protein CASSPPAYSYEQYF.

The chain is built from TRBV9 and TRBJ1-4; 7 bases fit TRBD1. This CDR3 spans 17 amino acids. V dropped 6 bases and J dropped 0; count of bases not matched to a gene: 11. Germline values: CDR1 SGDLS, CDR2 YYNGEE. The CDR3: CASIQGVRQTTNEKLFF. In DNA, the CDR3 is TGTGCCAGCATCCAGGGGGTCAGACAGACAACTAATGAAAAACTGTTTTTT.